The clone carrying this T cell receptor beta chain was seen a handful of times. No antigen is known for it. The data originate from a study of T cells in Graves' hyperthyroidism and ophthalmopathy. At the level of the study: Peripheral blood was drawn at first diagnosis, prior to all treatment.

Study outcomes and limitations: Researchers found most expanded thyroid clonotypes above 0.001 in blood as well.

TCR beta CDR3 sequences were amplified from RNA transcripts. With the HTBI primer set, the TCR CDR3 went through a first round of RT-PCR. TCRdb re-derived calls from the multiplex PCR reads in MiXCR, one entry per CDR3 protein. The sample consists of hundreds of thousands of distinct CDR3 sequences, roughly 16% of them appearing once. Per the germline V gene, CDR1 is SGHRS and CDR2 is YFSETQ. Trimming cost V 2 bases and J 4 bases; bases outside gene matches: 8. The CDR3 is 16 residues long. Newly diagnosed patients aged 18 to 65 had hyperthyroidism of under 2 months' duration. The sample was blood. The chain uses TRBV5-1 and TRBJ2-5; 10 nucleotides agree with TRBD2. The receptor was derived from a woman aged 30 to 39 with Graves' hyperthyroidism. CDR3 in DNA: TGCGCCAGCAGCTTAGCGGGAGGGCCTGGGTTAGAGACCCAGTACTTC. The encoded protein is CASSLAGGPGLETQYF.